The clone carrying this T cell receptor (beta chain) has only a few counts. Its matching antigen is unknown. The data stem from a study of CD8+ T cells in alopecia areata. About the research overall: Those patients who were treated received oral tofacitinib, which was given at 5 to 10 mg twice daily for moderate-to-severe alopecia areata. Study-wide points: Lesional scalp displayed greater clonality than normal scalp, most notably in alopecia totalis/universalis.

Both peripheral blood and punch biopsies of lesional scalp skin were obtained from patients who had alopecia areata. Sorting separated CD4+ and CD8+ T cells out of PBMCs. Extraction and reverse transcription of RNA yielded cDNA as the sequencing template. Clones were sequenced by immunoSEQ multiplex PCR, and TCRdb holds only the in-frame ones, with some missing. The repertoire holds under 75,000 clones, with about half as singletons. CDR3 length: 13 amino acids. CDR1 SQVTM and CDR2 ANQGSEA come from the germline V gene. Between the trimmed V and J ends, which lost 7 bases and 0 bases, there was a span of 10 bases.

The chain joins TRBV29-1 to TRBJ2-1; D possibly corresponds to TRBD2 (5 bases). This sample comprised CD8+ T cells sorted from blood, obtained at week 0. This receptor was identified in a human donor with alopecia areata. Here the CDR3 DNA reads TGCAGCGGTAGCGCAAGCTCCTACAATGAGCAGTTCTTC. Its translation: CSGSASSYNEQFF.